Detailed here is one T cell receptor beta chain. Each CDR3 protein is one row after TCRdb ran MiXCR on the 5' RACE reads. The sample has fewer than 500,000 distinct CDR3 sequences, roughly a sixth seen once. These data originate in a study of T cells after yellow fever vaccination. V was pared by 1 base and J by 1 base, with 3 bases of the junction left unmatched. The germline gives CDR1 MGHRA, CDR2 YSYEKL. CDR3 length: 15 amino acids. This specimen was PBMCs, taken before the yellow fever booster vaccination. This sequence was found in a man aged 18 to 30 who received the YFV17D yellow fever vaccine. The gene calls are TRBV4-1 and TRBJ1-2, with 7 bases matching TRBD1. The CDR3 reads CASSQVRDSNYGYTF. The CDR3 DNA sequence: TGCGCCAGCAGCCAAGTTCGGGACAGTAACTATGGCTACACCTTC.